Listed below are T cell receptor beta chains from one sample, sequenced in a study of T cells in Graves' hyperthyroidism and ophthalmopathy. TCRdb re-derived calls from the multiplex PCR reads in MiXCR, one entry per CDR3 protein. The data contain 20,000 to 30,000 distinct CDR3 sequences, around 40% of them singletons. Material for sequencing was blood. These receptors all stem from a woman aged 25 to 39 with Graves' hyperthyroidism. Both conserved end residues are part of each CDR3. The D gene is left open where the match is weak. Clone size, where shown, is once, few, many, or a class for clones that have expanded.

CDR3 DNA,CDR3 protein,J gene,clone size,D gene,V gene
TGTGCCAGCAGCCCGCCGGGACAGGGCCTGAGGGATGAAGCTTTCTTT,CASSPPGQGLRDEAFF,TRBJ1-1,-,TRBD1,TRBV5-6
TGTGCCAGCAGTAAGCAGGGGGGAGGCACAGATACGCAGTATTTT,CASSKQGGGTDTQYF,TRBJ2-3,many,-,TRBV12-3/TRBV12-4
TGTGCCAGTAGCCCACATTTATCGGGGGGAGAAGAGACCCAGTACTTC,CASSPHLSGGEETQYF,TRBJ2-5,many,TRBD2,TRBV19
TGTGCCAGCTCACCTCCCCGATATCGACAGGGAATAGGGAACACTGAAGCTTTCTTT,CASSPPRYRQGIGNTEAFF,TRBJ1-1,once,TRBD1,TRBV18
TGTGCTAGCAGCTACACCGGGACTAGCGGCACGCAGTATTTT,CASSYTGTSGTQYF,TRBJ2-3,-,TRBD2,TRBV7-7
TGTGCCAGCAGCGCAACGGGGAGGGGACTCTACGAGCAGTACTTC,CASSATGRGLYEQYF,TRBJ2-7,-,TRBD2,TRBV5-4
TGCAGTGCTTCCCTGGAAGCGGGAGGCGGCGAGCAGTACTTC,CSASLEAGGGEQYF,TRBJ2-7,-,TRBD2,TRBV20-1
TGCAGTGCTCGGTCGGACAGCGATACGCAGTATTTT,CSARSDSDTQYF,TRBJ2-3,-,-,TRBV20-1
TGCGCCAGCAGCTTGGGACACGCCTCTTCTGGGGCCAACGTCCTGACTTTC,CASSLGHASSGANVLTF,TRBJ2-6,many,-,TRBV5-1
TGTGCCAGCAGCTTAGAGGCTAGAGTTATAGATACGCAGTATTTT,CASSLEARVIDTQYF,TRBJ2-3,medium-sized,-,TRBV7-3
TGTGCCAGCAGTGATGCGGGAGTGGATGAGCAGTTCTTC,CASSDAGVDEQFF,TRBJ2-1,-,TRBD2,TRBV2
TGTGCCAACGGGCTCCCTCCTAACTATGGCTACACCTTC,CANGLPPNYGYTF,TRBJ1-2,once,-,TRBV6-6
TGTGCCAGCAGTCCTTCGGCTAGTATTGACAATGAGCAGTTCTTC,CASSPSASIDNEQFF,TRBJ2-1,many,-,TRBV5-4
TGTGCCAGCAGCCAAGAGGCAACCCAAGGTTGCAATCAGCCCCAGCATTTT,CASSQEATQGCNQPQHF,TRBJ1-5,many,-,TRBV4-2
TGTGCCAGCAGTGAAAGTACAGGGTCGCCTTACAATGAGCAGTTCTTC,CASSESTGSPYNEQFF,TRBJ2-1,many,-,TRBV6-1
TGCAGCCAAGGACTAATGACCTACGAGCAGTACTTC,CSQGLMTYEQYF,TRBJ2-7,once,-,TRBV29-1
TGTGCCAGCAGCTTTTTTGGAGGCAAACTGTTTTTT,CASSFFGGKLFF,TRBJ1-4,-,-,TRBV5-5
TGTGCCAGCGGACTAGCGGGAGTCGGATCCGGGGAGCTGTTTTTT,CASGLAGVGSGELFF,TRBJ2-2,many,TRBD2,TRBV6-5
TGTGCCAGCACCACTTGGTCAGCTTCCAATGAGCAGTTCTTC,CASTTWSASNEQFF,TRBJ2-1,many,-,TRBV12-3/TRBV12-4
TGCAGTGCTAGTCTTGTAATAAGCACAGATATGCAGTATTTT,CSASLVISTDMQYF,TRBJ2-3,-,-,TRBV20-1
TGTGCCATCAGTGATTACAGTTCTGAAGCTTTCTTT,CAISDYSSEAFF,TRBJ1-1,medium-sized,-,TRBV10-3
TGTGCCAGTAGTACTCAAGCCTACGAGCAGTACTTC,CASSTQAYEQYF,TRBJ2-7,medium-sized,-,TRBV19
TGTGCCACCAGTGAAACCGGGACTAGCGGGGGTTACAATGAGCAGTTCTTC,CATSETGTSGGYNEQFF,TRBJ2-1,-,TRBD2,TRBV24-1
TGTGCCAGCAGCTTGGACACCCTCTGGGGCTACACCTTC,CASSLDTLWGYTF,TRBJ1-2,-,-,TRBV7-2
TGCAGTGCTAGCGGGTCGGGCGGGACCTCCTACAATGAGCAGTTCTTC,CSASGSGGTSYNEQFF,TRBJ2-1,many,-,TRBV20-1
TGCAGCGTTGGAGGCAGAAATCAGCCCCAGCATTTT,CSVGGRNQPQHF,TRBJ1-5,medium-sized,-,TRBV29-1
TGCAGTGCTAGTACAAGGCGTGAGCAGTTCTTC,CSASTRREQFF,TRBJ2-1,-,-,TRBV20-1
TGCGCCAGCAGCGTCTCGGGACAGGGAGTTCAGCCCCAGCATTTT,CASSVSGQGVQPQHF,TRBJ1-5,-,TRBD1,TRBV5-1
TGCGCCAGCAGCCCTGGACAGGCGCAGGAGCAGTACTTC,CASSPGQAQEQYF,TRBJ2-7,many,TRBD1,TRBV5-1
TGTGCCAGCAGTTTATTAGGCGGGGAAGCTTTCTTT,CASSLLGGEAFF,TRBJ1-1,many,-,TRBV28
TGTGCCAGCAGCCTACAAGGACAGGGGGCATACAATGAGCAGTTCTTC,CASSLQGQGAYNEQFF,TRBJ2-1,many,TRBD1,TRBV7-3
TGTGCCAGCATCCCCGGACAGACCCAGTACTTC,CASIPGQTQYF,TRBJ2-5,-,-,TRBV7-3
TGTGCCAGCAGCAGCCACTATGGCTACACCTTC,CASSSHYGYTF,TRBJ1-2,many,-,TRBV28
TGTGCCAGCAGCGGCGGAGGGAGCTCCTATAATTCACCCCTCCACTTT,CASSGGGSSYNSPLHF,TRBJ1-6,-,-,TRBV7-9
TGTGCCGGTAGGTCGGCAGAATATAATTTACCCCTTCACTTT,CAGRSAEYNLPLHF,TRBJ1-6,-,-,TRBV6-6
TGTGCCAGCACCGGGGGGCGCGACAATGAGCAGTTCTTC,CASTGGRDNEQFF,TRBJ2-1,once,-,TRBV7-2
TGCGCCAGCAGTGGGGGGACACAGCTCTACGAGCAGTACTTC,CASSGGTQLYEQYF,TRBJ2-7,medium-sized,-,TRBV10-2
TGCAGTGCCCTAGGACTGGACAGGGGGCGTACTGAAGCTTTCTTT,CSALGLDRGRTEAFF,TRBJ1-1,-,TRBD1,TRBV20-1
TGTGCCAGCAGTTTATGGGGACAGGAGGGTCGCGAGCAGTTCTTC,CASSLWGQEGREQFF,TRBJ2-1,many,TRBD1,TRBV28
TGTGCCACCATAAGATCAGTATTTAACTATGGCTACACCTTC,CATIRSVFNYGYTF,TRBJ1-2,many,-,TRBV27
TGCAGTGCTCTACTAGCGGGGGGGCGAGACACCGGGGAGCTGTTTTTT,CSALLAGGRDTGELFF,TRBJ2-2,-,TRBD2,TRBV20-1
TGTGCCAGCAGCGTAGAAACGGGGGGTGGAGAGCAGTTCTTC,CASSVETGGGEQFF,TRBJ2-1,-,TRBD2,TRBV9
TGCAGTGCCCTAGGACTAGCGGGAGAGACCCAGTACTTC,CSALGLAGETQYF,TRBJ2-5,-,TRBD2,TRBV20-1
TGTGCCAGCAGTTACGGGTCGCCGGGACTGAACAATGAGCAGTTCTTC,CASSYGSPGLNNEQFF,TRBJ2-1,many,-,TRBV6-5
TGCAGTGCTGTCCGGGACAGCCAAGAGACCCAGCATTTT,CSAVRDSQETQHF,TRBJ1-5,-,TRBD1,TRBV20-1
TGTGCCAGCAGCTCTGGTGGGGGGAGCAATCAGCCCCAGCATTTT,CASSSGGGSNQPQHF,TRBJ1-5,many,-,TRBV11-3
TGTGCCAGCAGTACTAGCGGGAGGCCTAAGATCACAGATACGCAGTATTTT,CASSTSGRPKITDTQYF,TRBJ2-3,many,TRBD2,TRBV28
TGTGCCACCACCGGGACAGGGAGTGAAAAACTGTTTTTT,CATTGTGSEKLFF,TRBJ1-4,-,TRBD1,TRBV19
TGTGCCAGCATCCGTGATCGGGATGCAAAACTGTTTTTT,CASIRDRDAKLFF,TRBJ1-4,-,-,TRBV6-1
TGTGCAAGTAGTATCGGACTAAATAATGGGCAGTTCTTC,CASSIGLNNGQFF,TRBJ2-1,-,-,TRBV19
TGTGCCAGCAGCTCTTCATCTGGAAACACCATGTATTTT,CASSSSSGNTMYF,TRBJ1-3,many,-,TRBV11-1
TGTGCCAGTGCCGGGAGGTCCAAGCATGAAAAACTGTTTTTT,CASAGRSKHEKLFF,TRBJ1-4,medium-sized,-,TRBV19
TGTGCCAGTCACAGAGGAGGGGGCGCATACCCCCTCCACTTT,CASHRGGGAYPLHF,TRBJ1-6,medium-sized,TRBD1,TRBV19
TGCGCCAGCAGCTTGGTTTCCGGGGCGGACACCGGGGAACTGTCTTTT,CASSLVSGADTGELSF,TRBJ2-2,-,-,TRBV5-1
TGCGCTAGCACGGGTTCGACTCCTACCTACGAGCAGTACTTC,CASTGSTPTYEQYF,TRBJ2-7,once,-,TRBV5-1
TGCGCCAGCAGCTTAGGAGTCCAGAAGGGGGCCAACGTCCTGACTTTC,CASSLGVQKGANVLTF,TRBJ2-6,-,-,TRBV5-1